This T cell receptor beta chain was identified during a study of CD8+ T cells in alopecia areata (dated by TCRdb to about 2018). About the study as a whole: High-throughput TCRbeta sequencing was used to examine T cell clonal expansion in alopecia areata in both the C3H/HeJ mouse model and human patients. On the human side, TCRbeta sequencing was run on scalp tissue and on sorted CD4+ and CD8+ peripheral blood T cells from healthy controls and from alopecia areata patients with either patchy or totalis/universalis disease. Scalp clonality was compared across normal scalp (n=4), patchy alopecia areata scalp (n=8), and alopecia totalis/universalis scalp (n=8). The RNA source kit depended on sample type: the PAXgene miRNA kit for fixed scalp, the miRNeasy kit for PBMCs, and the RNeasy kit for mouse skin. Amplification of TCRbeta CDR3 regions was done by immunoSEQ multiplex PCR using 35 Vbeta forward primers and 13 Jbeta reverse primers.

There are 14 amino acids in the CDR3, from cysteine to phenylalanine inclusive. The kept DNA is CDR3 alone, 42 bases in frame from the first base. CDR1 is given as LNHNV and CDR2 as YYDKDF, both from the germline V gene (reference sequence). Trimming takes 1 base from V and 3 bases from J, and the germline ends sit 9 bases apart. This clone has only a few counts. Its antigen is not yet known. Base qualities are not recorded, but no much larger clone differs from it by a single base. The library was generated by the immunoSEQ multiplex PCR assay. For TCR sequencing, RNA was extracted from every sample and reverse transcribed into cDNA to serve as template. SuperScript III was used to make first-strand cDNA, primed with a 2:1 mix of oligo-dT and random hexamers. A synthetic immune receptor repertoire was used to measure amplification bias, and any remaining bias was corrected computationally. The paper's processing steps were these. After raw reads were preprocessed to remove errors, the CDR3 was defined following IMGT conventions as running from the conserved cysteine to phenylalanine. Clonality was computed as 1 minus the Shannon entropy, with the entropy normalized by log2 of the number of productive unique TCRs. CD4 or CD8 identity of scalp clones was inferred by cross-referencing scalp TCRbeta sequences with sorted blood CD4 and CD8 repertoires. TCRdb obtained this table from immuneACCESS and retained in-frame rearrangements with V and J assigned. These tables miss some clones; where compared with another copy, unresolved V genes account for less than half of the shortfall, and the remainder is unexplained. Clonal size and the V and J genes are those of that table, whereas D and trimming came from the DNA. This sample gives about 19,000 clones in total; more than 60% of them show up just once. The ten top clones hold roughly 4.3% of the sample.

In 4 to 6 patients from the biomarker study, CD4+ cells were sorted further to obtain CD25+CD127- cells. Lesional scalp punch biopsies and peripheral blood were obtained from alopecia areata patients. PBMCs were isolated by density centrifugation and stained for CD3, CD4 and CD8, and CD4+ and CD8+ T cells were sorted on a FACSAria. Alopecia areata patients who were not treated were recruited through a multicenter biomarker study. The paper as a whole reports these results and caveats: Unlike mouse skin, where gammadelta T cells dominate, normal human skin contains resident alphabeta T cells that get sequenced too, which complicates analysis of the scalp TCR repertoire. Shared TCR sequences between patients were less evident than in mice, which may be partly attributable to HLA diversity in the patient population. Compared with normal scalp, lesional scalp, particularly in alopecia totalis/universalis, had higher clonality and more expanded CD8+ clones, which suggests antigenic drive.

Specimen: CD4+ Tregs sorted from blood. This sequence uses TRBV15 and TRBJ2-5, with a weak D call of TRBD2 (7 bases match). This clonotype originated in a human donor with alopecia areata. CDR3 sequence: CATSRAGGEETQYF. The sequence in DNA is TGTGCCACCAGCAGAGCGGGGGGCGAAGAGACCCAGTACTTC.